This T cell receptor (beta chain) was sequenced in a study of blood T cell repertoires in COVID-19 (dated by TCRdb to the early 2020s). The study in broad terms: Samples from collaborators originated in the United States, Italy and Spain and spanned both the acute and convalescent phases of COVID-19. The sample metadata nearly always contained a de-identified subject ID, COVID-19 status, age in years and sex. Where available, HLA class I and class II types were obtained from metadata supplied by the sample provider rather than from assay-based typing. Deeply sampled blood TCRbeta repertoires from subjects exposed to, actively infected with, or recovered from COVID-19 were included in the dataset. The material from the prospective study consisted of cDNA or gDNA derived from T cells, B-cell-depleted T cells, or PBMCs. Samples were obtained from the ongoing ImmuneRACE study (first 160 participants) and from over a thousand subjects provided by 6 global collaborators. The repertoires were released in a freely available public database meant as a resource for research on the immune response to SARS-CoV-2. Results and caveats for the whole study, not just this receptor: How much clinical and demographic metadata was included differed by source and by participant, and the metadata was provided uncurated.

TCRbeta CDR3 regions were amplified from genomic DNA using the immunoSEQ Assay, a bias-controlled multiplex PCR. Concerning the study's data processing: Nucleated cell counts per sample were estimated from amplification of reference gene primers within the assay. To quantify the absolute abundance of each unique TCRbeta CDR3 rearrangement, sequence reads were collapsed and filtered. For each sample, productive Simpson clonality was calculated as the square root of Simpson's diversity index over productive rearrangements. This immuneACCESS table, as held by TCRdb, lists in-frame sequences with V and J called but not all clones. Of the missing ones, under half trace to an unresolved V gene in checked studies; the others have no known cause. From that table come the V and J calls and clone size; the DNA was used to work out D and trimming. The sample table holds some 280,000 clones, of which about 91% were seen once. The ten largest clones represent around an eighth of the sample.

On this clone: Its antigen remains undetermined. The record has no base qualities; no much larger clone is one base away.

Whole blood was collected in K2EDTA tubes by collaborating institutions according to the institutions' own protocols. For TCRbeta analysis, collaborator samples were shipped as frozen whole blood, as isolated PBMCs, or as DNA extracted from either sample type. CDR1 and CDR2 are drawn from the germline V gene: KGHSH, LQKENI. The junction shows trimming of 3 bases on V and 3 bases on J, plus 8 bases between the germline ends. The CDR3 sequence holds 14 residues, the cysteine and phenylalanine included. Only the CDR3 DNA stays, 42 bases, in frame from base 1. The chain couples TRBV18 to TRBJ1-4, with no D gene named confidently. The sequence came from a woman aged 55 to 70 with acute or convalescent COVID-19. Sequencing was performed on peripheral blood. This receptor carries the CDR3 CASSPPRANEKLFF. The DNA is TGTGCCAGCTCACCCCCGAGGGCTAATGAAAAACTGTTTTTT.